The clone carrying this T cell receptor beta chain has just a few counts. Its antigen is still unknown. This sample is part of a study of response to subunit inactivated influenza vaccine. MiXCR was run by TCRdb on the RT-PCR reads, yielding one entry per CDR3 protein. The table has about 800,000 distinct CDR3 sequences, less than 25% seen once; the top ten hold about 10%. Germline-derived CDR1 and CDR2 are SQVTM and ANQGSEA. The trim removed 1 base at V and 7 bases at J, leaving 16 bases unmatched. The CDR3 contains 18 residues. Regarding the study as a whole: Seasonal influenza vaccination, on each occasion, was suggested by the authors to recruit few new T cells.

This TCR was recovered from a man between 45 and 60 years old who received an inactivated influenza vaccine. Specimen: PBMCs from blood, collected less than 6 days after vaccination. This chain connects TRBV29-1 to TRBJ2-5; 12 bases are a match to TRBD2. For the CDR3, the DNA is TGCAGCGTTGAAGGAAAGACTAGCGGGGGTGACCGGGGGTGGACCCAGTACTTC. Translation gives CSVEGKTSGGDRGWTQYF.